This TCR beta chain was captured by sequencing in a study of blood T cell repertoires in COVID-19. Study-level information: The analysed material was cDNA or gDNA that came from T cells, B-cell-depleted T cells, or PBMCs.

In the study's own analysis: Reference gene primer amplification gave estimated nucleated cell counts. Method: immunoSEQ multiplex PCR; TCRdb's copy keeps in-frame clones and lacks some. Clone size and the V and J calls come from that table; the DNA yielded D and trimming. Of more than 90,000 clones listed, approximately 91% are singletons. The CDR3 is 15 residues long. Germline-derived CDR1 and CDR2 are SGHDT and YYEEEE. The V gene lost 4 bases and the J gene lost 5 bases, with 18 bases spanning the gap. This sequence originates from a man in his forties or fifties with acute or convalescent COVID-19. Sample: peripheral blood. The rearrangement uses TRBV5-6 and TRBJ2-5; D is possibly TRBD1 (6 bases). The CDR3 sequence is CASSQLLGAGETQYF. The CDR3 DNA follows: TGTGCCAGCAGCCAGCTGTTGGGGGCCGGTGAGACCCAGTACTTC.